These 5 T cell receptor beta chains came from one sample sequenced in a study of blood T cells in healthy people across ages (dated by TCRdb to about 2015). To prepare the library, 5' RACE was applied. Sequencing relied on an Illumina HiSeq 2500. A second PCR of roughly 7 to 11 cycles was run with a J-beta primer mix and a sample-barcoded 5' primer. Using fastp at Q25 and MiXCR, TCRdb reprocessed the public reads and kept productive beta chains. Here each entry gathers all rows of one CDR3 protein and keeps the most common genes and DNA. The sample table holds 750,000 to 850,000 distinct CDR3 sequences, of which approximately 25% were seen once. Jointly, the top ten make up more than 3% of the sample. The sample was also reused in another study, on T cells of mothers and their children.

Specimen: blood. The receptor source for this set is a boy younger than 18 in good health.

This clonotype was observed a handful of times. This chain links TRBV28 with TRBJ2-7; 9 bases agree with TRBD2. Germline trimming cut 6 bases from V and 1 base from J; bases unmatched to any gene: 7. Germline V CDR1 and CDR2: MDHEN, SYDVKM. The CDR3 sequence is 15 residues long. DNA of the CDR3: TGTGCCAGCAGACCACTGACTAGCGGATCCTACGAGCAGTACTTC. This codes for CASRPLTSGSYEQYF.

The DNA of the CDR3 is TGCAGCGTTGAAGGGCGGGTGGCGGAGACCCAGTACTTC. Amino acid sequence: CSVEGRVAETQYF. The chain employs TRBV29-1 and TRBJ2-5, with D maybe TRBD2 (5 bases). Germline V gene data show CDR1 as SQVTM and CDR2 as ANQGSEA. The CDR3 length is 13 residues. Trimming cost V 1 base and J 5 bases, with 11 bases left between them.

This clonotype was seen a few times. The DNA of the CDR3 is TGCAGCGTTGAGGGGACCCTGACCCACGAGCAGTACTTC. It specifies CSVEGTLTHEQYF. The genes are TRBV29-1 and TRBJ2-7; the D call may be TRBD1 or TRBD2 (5 bases each). Trimming cost V 3 bases and J 5 bases, with 14 bases left between them. CDR1 is SQVTM and CDR2 is ANQGSEA in the germline V gene. CDR3 length: 13 amino acids.

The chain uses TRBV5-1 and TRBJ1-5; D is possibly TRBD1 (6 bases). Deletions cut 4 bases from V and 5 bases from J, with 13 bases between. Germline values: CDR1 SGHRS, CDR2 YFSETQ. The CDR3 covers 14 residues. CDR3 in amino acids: CASSPDRLDQPQHF. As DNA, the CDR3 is TGCGCCAGCAGCCCGGACAGACTTGATCAGCCCCAGCATTTT.

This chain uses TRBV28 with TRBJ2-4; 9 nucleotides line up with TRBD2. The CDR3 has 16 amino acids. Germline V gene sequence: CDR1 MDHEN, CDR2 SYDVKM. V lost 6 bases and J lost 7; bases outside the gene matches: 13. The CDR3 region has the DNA TGTGCCAGCAGCTACCCGGGACTAGCCCGAACGAACATTCAGTACTTC. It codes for CASSYPGLARTNIQYF.